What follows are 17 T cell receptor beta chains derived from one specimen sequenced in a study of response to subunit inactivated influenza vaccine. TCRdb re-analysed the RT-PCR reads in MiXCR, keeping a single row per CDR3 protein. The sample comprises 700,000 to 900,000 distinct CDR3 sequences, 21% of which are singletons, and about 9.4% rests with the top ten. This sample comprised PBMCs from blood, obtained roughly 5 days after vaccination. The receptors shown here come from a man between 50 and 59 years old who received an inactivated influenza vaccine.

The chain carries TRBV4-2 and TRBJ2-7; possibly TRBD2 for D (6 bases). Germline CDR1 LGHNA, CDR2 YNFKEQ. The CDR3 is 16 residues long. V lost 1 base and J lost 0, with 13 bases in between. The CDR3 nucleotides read TGTGCCAGCAGCCAAGCCGCGCGTAGCGGCTCCTACGAGCAGTACTTC. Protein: CASSQAARSGSYEQYF.

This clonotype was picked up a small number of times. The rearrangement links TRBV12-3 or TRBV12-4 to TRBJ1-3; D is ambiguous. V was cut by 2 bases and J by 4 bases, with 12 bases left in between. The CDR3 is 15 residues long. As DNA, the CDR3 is TGTGCCAGCAGTTTAAGGTCTTACGCAGGAAACACCATATATTTT. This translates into CASSLRSYAGNTIYF.

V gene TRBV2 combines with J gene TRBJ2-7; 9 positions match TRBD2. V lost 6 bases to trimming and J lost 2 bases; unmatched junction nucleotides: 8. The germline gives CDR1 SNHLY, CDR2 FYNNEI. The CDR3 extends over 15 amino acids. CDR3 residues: CASSTRTSAAYEQYF. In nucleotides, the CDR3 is TGTGCCAGCAGCACCCGGACTAGCGCCGCCTACGAGCAGTACTTC.

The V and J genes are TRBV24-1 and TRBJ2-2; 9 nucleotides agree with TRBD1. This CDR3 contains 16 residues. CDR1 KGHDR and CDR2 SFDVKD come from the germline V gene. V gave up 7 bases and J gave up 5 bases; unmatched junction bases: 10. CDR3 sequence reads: CATSSFRTGVTGELFF. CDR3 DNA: TGTGCCACCAGCAGTTTCCGGACAGGGGTGACCGGGGAGCTGTTTTTT.

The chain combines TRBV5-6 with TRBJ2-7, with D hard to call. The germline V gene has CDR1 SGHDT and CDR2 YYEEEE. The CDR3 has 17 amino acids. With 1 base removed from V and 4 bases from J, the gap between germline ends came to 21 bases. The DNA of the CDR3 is TGTGCCAGCAGCTTGTCGTACGGCGTAAACCTGTTATACGAGCAGTACTTC. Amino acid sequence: CASSLSYGVNLLYEQYF.

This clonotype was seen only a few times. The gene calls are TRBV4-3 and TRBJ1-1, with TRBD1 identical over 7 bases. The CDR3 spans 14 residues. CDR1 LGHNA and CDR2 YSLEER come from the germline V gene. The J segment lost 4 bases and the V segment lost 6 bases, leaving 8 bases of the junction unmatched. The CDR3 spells CASSMTGRGTEAFF. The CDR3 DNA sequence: TGCGCCAGCAGTATGACAGGGCGAGGCACTGAAGCTTTCTTT.

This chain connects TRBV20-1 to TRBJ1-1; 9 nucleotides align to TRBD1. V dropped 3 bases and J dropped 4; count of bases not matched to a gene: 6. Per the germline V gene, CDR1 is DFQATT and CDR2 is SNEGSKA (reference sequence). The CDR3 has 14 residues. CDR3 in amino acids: CSARTGGGSTEAFF. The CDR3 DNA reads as TGCAGTGCTAGGACAGGGGGTGGGTCCACTGAAGCTTTCTTT.

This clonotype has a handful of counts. In DNA form, the CDR3 reads TGTGCCAGCAGCCTGGGACTAGCAGCCGAGCAGTACTTC. As protein: CASSLGLAAEQYF. The genes are TRBV11-2 and TRBJ2-7; 9 bases map to TRBD2. This CDR3 comprises 13 residues. Germline V gene sequence: CDR1 SGHAT, CDR2 FQNNGV. The junction had 5 bases not matched to a gene; V was cut back by 5 bases and J by 6 bases.

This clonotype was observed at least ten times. Here the CDR3 reads CASSSGRSYNEQFF. The CDR3 DNA is TGTGCCAGCAGTTCCGGGAGGTCCTACAATGAGCAGTTCTTC. The chain links TRBV12-3 or TRBV12-4 to TRBJ2-1; TRBD2 matches 7 bases. The trim removed 4 bases at V and 1 base at J, leaving 1 base unmatched. CDR3 size: 14 residues.

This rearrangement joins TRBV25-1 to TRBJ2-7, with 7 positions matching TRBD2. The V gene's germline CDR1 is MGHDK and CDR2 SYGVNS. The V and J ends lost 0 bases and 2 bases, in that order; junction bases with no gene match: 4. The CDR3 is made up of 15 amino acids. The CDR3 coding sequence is TGTGCCAGCAGTGAATATGGGAGGGAAACCTACGAGCAGTACTTC. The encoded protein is CASSEYGRETYEQYF.

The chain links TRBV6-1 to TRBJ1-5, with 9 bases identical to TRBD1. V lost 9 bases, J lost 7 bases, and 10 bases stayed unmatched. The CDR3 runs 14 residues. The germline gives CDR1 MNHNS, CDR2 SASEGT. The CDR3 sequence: CASATGGIGQPQHF. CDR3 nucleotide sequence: TGTGCCAGTGCGACAGGGGGTATTGGACAGCCCCAGCATTTT.

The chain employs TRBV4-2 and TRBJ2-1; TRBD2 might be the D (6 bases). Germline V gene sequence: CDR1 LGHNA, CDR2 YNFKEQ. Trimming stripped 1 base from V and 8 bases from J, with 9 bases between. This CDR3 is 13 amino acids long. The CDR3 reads CASSQAGGYEQFF. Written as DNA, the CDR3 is TGTGCCAGCAGCCAAGCAGGAGGGTATGAGCAGTTCTTC.

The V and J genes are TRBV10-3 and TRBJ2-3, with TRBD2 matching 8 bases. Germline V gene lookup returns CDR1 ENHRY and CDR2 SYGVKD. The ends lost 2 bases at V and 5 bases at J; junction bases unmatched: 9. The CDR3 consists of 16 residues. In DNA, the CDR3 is TGTGCCATCAGTGAGCGTCGTCCGGGAGGGGGAGATACGCAGTATTTT. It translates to CAISERRPGGGDTQYF.

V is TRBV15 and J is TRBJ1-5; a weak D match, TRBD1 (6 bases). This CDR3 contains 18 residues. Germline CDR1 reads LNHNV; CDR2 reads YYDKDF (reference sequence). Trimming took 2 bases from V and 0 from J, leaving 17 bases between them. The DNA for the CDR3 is TGTGCCACCAGCAGATTTCCATACAGGGTTTATAGCAATCAGCCCCAGCATTTT. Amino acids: CATSRFPYRVYSNQPQHF.

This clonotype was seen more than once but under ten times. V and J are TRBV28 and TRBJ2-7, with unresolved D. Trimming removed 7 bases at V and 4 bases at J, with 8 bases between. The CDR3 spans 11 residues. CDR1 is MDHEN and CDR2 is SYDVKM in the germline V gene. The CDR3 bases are TGTGCCAGCAACTCATTTTACGAGCAGTACTTC. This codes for CASNSFYEQYF.

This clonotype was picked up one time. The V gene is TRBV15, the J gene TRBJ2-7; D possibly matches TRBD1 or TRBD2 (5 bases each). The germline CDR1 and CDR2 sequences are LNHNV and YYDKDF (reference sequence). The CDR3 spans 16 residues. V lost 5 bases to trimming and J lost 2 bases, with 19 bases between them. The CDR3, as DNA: TGTGCCACCAGCGGACCGTTGGGGCTAGCTACCTACGAGCAGTACTTC. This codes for CATSGPLGLATYEQYF. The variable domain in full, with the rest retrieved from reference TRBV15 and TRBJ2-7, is DAMVIQNPRYQVTQFGKPVTLSCSQTLNHNVMYWYQQKSSQAPKLLFHYYDKDFNNEADTPDNFQSRRPNTSFCFLDIRSPGLGDTAMYLCATSGPLGLATYEQYFGPGTRLTVT.

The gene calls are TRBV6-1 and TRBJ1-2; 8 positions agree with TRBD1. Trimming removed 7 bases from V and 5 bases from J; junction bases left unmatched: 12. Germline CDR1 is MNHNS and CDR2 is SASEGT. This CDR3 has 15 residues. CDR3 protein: CASNHLDRGVYGYTF. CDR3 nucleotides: TGTGCCAGCAACCACTTAGACAGGGGCGTTTATGGCTACACCTTC.